This T cell receptor (beta chain) is from a study of shared clonotypes between healthy human individuals (dated by TCRdb to 2018 to 2020). Turning to the overall study: The cohort comprised a couple of women and a few men aged 18 to 49 years. Per donor, three plates each were used for CD4 naive and CD4 memory, two for CD8 naive, and one for CD8 memory. To estimate repertoire size and how much clonotype sharing occurs between individuals, the study deeply sequenced the blood TCR repertoires of several healthy adults. To increase sequencing depth and limit assay-specific biases, TCR repertoire library preparation and sequencing were carried out by different laboratories using diverse techniques. Between about 0.85 and 10 billion PBMCs per donor were obtained by leukapheresis.

This clone appeared a single time. Its binding antigen is unknown. No much larger clonotype is one base removed from it; base qualities were not supplied. Including cysteine and phenylalanine, the CDR3 has 17 amino acids. The read is trimmed to its CDR3 DNA, 51 bases read in frame from base 1. The germline V gene provides CDR1 MGHDK and CDR2 SYGVNS. Trimmed from V: 1 base; trimmed from J: 0 bases; junction bases lacking a gene match: 5. What the work shows at the level of the full study, not this receptor alone: Rarefaction of sorted-subset datasets indicated incomplete sequencing despite the large sequencing depth. Compared with non-shared clonotypes, the clonotypes found in all four sorted-subset donors had higher generation probabilities. The genetic and exposure-history diversity represented was limited by the small number of donors. Sampling was restricted to blood, and TCR repertoires in tissues likely differ from the TCR repertoires found in blood. Based on pairwise subsampling, the degree of clonotype sharing among donors was expected to be affected by sequencing depth. Estimated clonotype richness was generally larger for naive than for memory subsets. Sharing across a few donors was observed for around 5% of naive CD4, 3.5% of naive CD8, 2% to 2.5% of memory CD4, and around 0.42% of memory CD8 clonotypes.

The donors were healthy, HIV-negative adults with no recently reported acute infections or vaccinations. All donors were Caucasian adults living in Nashville, Tennessee, USA. CD4+ T cells were enriched by magnetic negative selection, after which naive cells were positively selected on CD45RA and the negative fraction was taken as the memory subset. After blood collection by leukapheresis, PBMCs were isolated using Ficoll-Histopaque density gradient centrifugation and then cryopreserved in the vapor phase of liquid nitrogen. Analytical flow cytometry was used to check the purity and quantity of every magnetically sorted T cell population. Genomic DNA was isolated from each sorted fraction and quantified by UV absorbance on a Nanodrop 2000c. Using the deep immunoSEQ assay, TCR CDR3 regions were amplified from genomic DNA by multiplex PCR. Extracted genomic DNA from each cell subset was spread evenly across all wells of several immunoSEQ 96-well plates, with each plate serving as a replicate. Each replicate PCR for sorted subsets received roughly 0.2 ug genomic DNA, equal to tens of thousands of T cell genomes. The purified libraries were quantified using a Qubit 3.0 fluorometer, sized with a Bioanalyzer 2100, and then quantified again using the KAPA Library Quantification kit. Each immunoSEQ 96-well plate was sequenced on its own single-read 150-cycle Illumina NextSeq 550 flow cell. The paper's processing steps were these. The immunoSEQ output contained only junctional sequences without quality scores, so filtering could not match that applied to full-length reads. Sequences were annotated with PyIR, a Python wrapper for IgBLAST v1.9, and V/J genes and CDR3 were assigned using IMGT germline references. Reads with weak V/J assignments (E-value above 1e-6), missing CDR3, stop codons, out-of-frame junctions, or ambiguous translated residues were removed. V3J clonotypes were defined as sequences sharing an identical inferred V gene, J gene, and CDR3 amino acid sequence. The percentage overlap between two repertoires was calculated by dividing the number of shared unique clonotypes by the size of the smaller repertoire. Three approaches were used to assess repertoire richness: RTK rarefaction, the Chao1 estimator, and Recon v2.1 estimates of unobserved clonotypes. Generation probabilities for all TCRbeta clonotypes obtained by the gDNA method from a handful of donors were computed using OLGA. The immuneACCESS repertoire file appears here via TCRdb, limited to in-frame rearrangements. These files lack a portion of the clones; in checked studies, under half of the deficit traces to unresolved V genes, and the cause of the others is not known. The D gene and trimming were derived from the DNA, and the V and J assignments and clone size from that table. This sample holds around 700,000 clones; about three quarters were observed only once. 1.8% of the sample goes to the ten largest clones.

The sequenced sample consisted of memory CD4+ T cells sorted from blood. The meaning of the sample's cell subset or site label: CD45RA-negative fraction. This sequence originates from a young woman in good health. The chain is assembled from TRBV25-1 and TRBJ2-3; 9 central nucleotides agree with TRBD2. The nucleotide sequence is TGTGCCAGCAGTGAATCCCAGCGGGAGGTGAGCACAGATACGCAGTATTTT. Translated, it reads CASSESQREVSTDTQYF.